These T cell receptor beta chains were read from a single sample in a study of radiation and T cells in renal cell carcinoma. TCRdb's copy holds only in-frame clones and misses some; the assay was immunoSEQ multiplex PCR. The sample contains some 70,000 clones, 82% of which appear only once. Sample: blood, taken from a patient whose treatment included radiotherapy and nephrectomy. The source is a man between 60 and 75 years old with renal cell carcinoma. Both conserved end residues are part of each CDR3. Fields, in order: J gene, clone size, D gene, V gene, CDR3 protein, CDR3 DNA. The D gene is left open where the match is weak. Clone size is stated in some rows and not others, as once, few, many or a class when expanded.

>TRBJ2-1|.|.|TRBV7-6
CASSYALDFPSSYNEQFF
TGTGCCAGCAGCTACGCACTGGACTTTCCTAGCTCCTACAATGAGCAGTTCTTC
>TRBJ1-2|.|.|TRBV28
CTSNTANYGYTF
TGTACCAGCAATACAGCTAACTATGGCTACACCTTC
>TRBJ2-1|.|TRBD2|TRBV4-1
CASSQEGQTSGLYNEQFF
TGCGCCAGCAGCCAAGAAGGGCAGACTAGCGGGCTCTACAATGAGCAGTTCTTC
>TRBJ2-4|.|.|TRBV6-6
CASSYYLENIQYF
TGTGCCAGCAGTTACTATCTGGAAAACATTCAGTACTTC
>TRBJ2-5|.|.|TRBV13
CASSLEGTQYF
TGTGCCAGCAGCTTAGAGGGGACCCAGTACTTC
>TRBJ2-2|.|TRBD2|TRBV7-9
CASTWILRLAGGETGELFF
TGTGCCAGCACCTGGATTCTCCGACTAGCGGGAGGAGAAACCGGGGAGCTGTTTTTT
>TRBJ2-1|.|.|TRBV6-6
CASSYNSGGVYNEQFF
TGTGCCAGCAGTTACAATAGCGGAGGGGTTTACAATGAGCAGTTCTTC
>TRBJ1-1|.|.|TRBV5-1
CASSLRPQGLKGEAFF
TGCGCCAGCAGCCTTAGGCCCCAGGGGCTAAAGGGTGAAGCTTTCTTT
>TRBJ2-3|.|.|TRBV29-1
CSVRLEWDTQYF
TGCAGCGTTCGACTAGAGTGGGATACGCAGTATTTT
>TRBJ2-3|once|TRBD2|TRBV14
CASSQIAGVRGDTQYF
TGTGCCAGCAGCCAAATCGCGGGAGTCAGAGGAGATACGCAGTATTTT
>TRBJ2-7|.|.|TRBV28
CASSWDGAYEQYF
TGTGCCAGCAGCTGGGACGGAGCCTACGAGCAGTACTTC
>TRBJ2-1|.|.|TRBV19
CASSIGKVPAYNEQFF
TGTGCCAGTAGTATAGGGAAGGTCCCCGCCTACAATGAGCAGTTCTTC
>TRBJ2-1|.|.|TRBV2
CASSPTSRIYNEQFF
TGTGCCAGCAGCCCCACTAGCAGAATCTACAATGAGCAGTTCTTC
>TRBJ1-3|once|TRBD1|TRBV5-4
CASSFGDSSGNTIYF
TGTGCCAGCAGCTTTGGGGACAGCTCTGGAAACACCATATATTTT
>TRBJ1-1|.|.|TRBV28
CASTLLGGPSTEAFF
TGTGCCAGCACCCTTTTGGGAGGGCCGTCCACTGAAGCTTTCTTT
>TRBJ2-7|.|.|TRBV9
CASSVEGADYEQYF
TGTGCCAGCAGCGTGGAGGGGGCCGACTACGAGCAGTACTTC
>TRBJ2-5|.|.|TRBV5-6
CASSYSGQETQYF
TGTGCCAGCAGCTACAGCGGCCAAGAGACCCAGTACTTC
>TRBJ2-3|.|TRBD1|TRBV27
CASSTGGRGTDTQYF
TGTGCCAGCAGTACAGGGGGCCGGGGCACAGATACGCAGTATTTT
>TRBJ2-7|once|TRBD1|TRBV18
CASSPPGTVNYEQYF
TGTGCCAGCTCACCACCCGGGACAGTCAACTACGAGCAGTACTTC
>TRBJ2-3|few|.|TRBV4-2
CASRPGTSDTQYF
TGTGCCAGCAGGCCCGGGACTTCAGATACGCAGTATTTT
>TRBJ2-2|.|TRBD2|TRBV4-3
CASSPRSGRTGELFF
TGCGCCAGCAGCCCCCGAAGCGGGAGGACCGGGGAGCTGTTTTTT
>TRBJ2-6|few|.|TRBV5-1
CASSLGSSGANVLTF
TGCGCCAGCAGCTTAGGTTCCTCTGGGGCCAACGTCCTGACTTTC
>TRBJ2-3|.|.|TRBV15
CATSGSRHTDTQYF
TGTGCCACCAGCGGGTCCAGACACACAGATACGCAGTATTTT
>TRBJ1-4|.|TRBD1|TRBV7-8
CASSTRGTGTGKLFF
TGTGCCAGCAGCACCCGGGGGACAGGGACGGGAAAACTGTTTTTT
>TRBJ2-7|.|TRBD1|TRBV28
CASRTGQATYEQYF
TGTGCCAGCAGGACCGGACAGGCCACCTACGAGCAGTACTTC
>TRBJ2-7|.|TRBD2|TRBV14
CASSQERLAGGFSSSYEQYF
TGTGCCAGCAGCCAAGAACGACTAGCGGGAGGCTTTTCCAGCTCCTACGAGCAGTACTTC
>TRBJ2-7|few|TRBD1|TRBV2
CASGTGRSYEQYF
TGTGCCAGCGGGACAGGGCGGTCCTACGAGCAGTACTTC
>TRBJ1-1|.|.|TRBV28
CASSGGGRPEAFF
TGTGCCAGCAGTGGGGGGGGAAGACCTGAAGCTTTCTTT
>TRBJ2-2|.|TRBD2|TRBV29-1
CSVGPAGEAGELFF
TGCAGCGTTGGCCCAGCGGGAGAGGCCGGGGAGCTGTTTTTT
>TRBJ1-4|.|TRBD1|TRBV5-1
CASSLFAGTGDEKLFF
TGCGCCAGCAGCTTGTTCGCCGGGACAGGGGACGAAAAACTGTTTTTT
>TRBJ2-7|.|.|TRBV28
CASSLTTAHNYEQYF
TGTGCCAGCAGTCTCACGACAGCCCACAACTACGAGCAGTACTTC
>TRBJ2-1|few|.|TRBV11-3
CASSLDRVNEQFF
TGTGCCAGCAGCTTAGACAGGGTCAATGAGCAGTTCTTC
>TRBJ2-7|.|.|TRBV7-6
CASSPTAGSLHVQYF
TGTGCCAGCAGCCCCACGGCAGGATCCCTCCACGTGCAGTACTTC